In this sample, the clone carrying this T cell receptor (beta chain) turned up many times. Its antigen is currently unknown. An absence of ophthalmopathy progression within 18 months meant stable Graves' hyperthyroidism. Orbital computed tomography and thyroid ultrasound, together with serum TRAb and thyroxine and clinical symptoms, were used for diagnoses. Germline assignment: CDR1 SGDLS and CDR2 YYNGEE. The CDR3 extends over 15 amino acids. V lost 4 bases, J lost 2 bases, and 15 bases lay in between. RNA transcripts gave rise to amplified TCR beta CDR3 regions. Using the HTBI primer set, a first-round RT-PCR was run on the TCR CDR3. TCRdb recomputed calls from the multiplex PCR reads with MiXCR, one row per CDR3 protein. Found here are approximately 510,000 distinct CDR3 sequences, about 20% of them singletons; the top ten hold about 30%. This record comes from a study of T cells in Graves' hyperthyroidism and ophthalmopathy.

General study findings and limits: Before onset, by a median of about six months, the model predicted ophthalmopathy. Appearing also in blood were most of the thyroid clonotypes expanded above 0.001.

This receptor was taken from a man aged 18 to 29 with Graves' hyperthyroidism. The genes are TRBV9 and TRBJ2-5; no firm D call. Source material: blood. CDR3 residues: CASSQSALIQETQYF. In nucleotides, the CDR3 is TGTGCCAGCAGCCAGAGTGCCTTAATACAAGAGACCCAGTACTTC.